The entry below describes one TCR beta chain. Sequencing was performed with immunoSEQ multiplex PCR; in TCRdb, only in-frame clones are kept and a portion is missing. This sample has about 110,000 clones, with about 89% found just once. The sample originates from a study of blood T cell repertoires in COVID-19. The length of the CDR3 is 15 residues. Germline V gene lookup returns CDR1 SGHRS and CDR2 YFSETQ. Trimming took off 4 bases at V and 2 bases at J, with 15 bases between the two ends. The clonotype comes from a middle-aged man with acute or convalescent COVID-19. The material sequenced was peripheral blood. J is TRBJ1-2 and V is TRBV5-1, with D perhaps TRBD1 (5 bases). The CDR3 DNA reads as TGCGCCAGCAGCACAGGCCGGATAATCAACTATGGCTACACCTTC. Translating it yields CASSTGRIINYGYTF. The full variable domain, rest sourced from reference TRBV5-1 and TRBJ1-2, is KAGVTQTPRYLIKTRGQQVTLSCSPISGHRSVSWYQQTPGQGLQFLFEYFSETQRNKGNFPGRFSGRQFSNSRSEMNVSTLELGDSALYLCASSTGRIINYGYTFGSGTRLTVV.